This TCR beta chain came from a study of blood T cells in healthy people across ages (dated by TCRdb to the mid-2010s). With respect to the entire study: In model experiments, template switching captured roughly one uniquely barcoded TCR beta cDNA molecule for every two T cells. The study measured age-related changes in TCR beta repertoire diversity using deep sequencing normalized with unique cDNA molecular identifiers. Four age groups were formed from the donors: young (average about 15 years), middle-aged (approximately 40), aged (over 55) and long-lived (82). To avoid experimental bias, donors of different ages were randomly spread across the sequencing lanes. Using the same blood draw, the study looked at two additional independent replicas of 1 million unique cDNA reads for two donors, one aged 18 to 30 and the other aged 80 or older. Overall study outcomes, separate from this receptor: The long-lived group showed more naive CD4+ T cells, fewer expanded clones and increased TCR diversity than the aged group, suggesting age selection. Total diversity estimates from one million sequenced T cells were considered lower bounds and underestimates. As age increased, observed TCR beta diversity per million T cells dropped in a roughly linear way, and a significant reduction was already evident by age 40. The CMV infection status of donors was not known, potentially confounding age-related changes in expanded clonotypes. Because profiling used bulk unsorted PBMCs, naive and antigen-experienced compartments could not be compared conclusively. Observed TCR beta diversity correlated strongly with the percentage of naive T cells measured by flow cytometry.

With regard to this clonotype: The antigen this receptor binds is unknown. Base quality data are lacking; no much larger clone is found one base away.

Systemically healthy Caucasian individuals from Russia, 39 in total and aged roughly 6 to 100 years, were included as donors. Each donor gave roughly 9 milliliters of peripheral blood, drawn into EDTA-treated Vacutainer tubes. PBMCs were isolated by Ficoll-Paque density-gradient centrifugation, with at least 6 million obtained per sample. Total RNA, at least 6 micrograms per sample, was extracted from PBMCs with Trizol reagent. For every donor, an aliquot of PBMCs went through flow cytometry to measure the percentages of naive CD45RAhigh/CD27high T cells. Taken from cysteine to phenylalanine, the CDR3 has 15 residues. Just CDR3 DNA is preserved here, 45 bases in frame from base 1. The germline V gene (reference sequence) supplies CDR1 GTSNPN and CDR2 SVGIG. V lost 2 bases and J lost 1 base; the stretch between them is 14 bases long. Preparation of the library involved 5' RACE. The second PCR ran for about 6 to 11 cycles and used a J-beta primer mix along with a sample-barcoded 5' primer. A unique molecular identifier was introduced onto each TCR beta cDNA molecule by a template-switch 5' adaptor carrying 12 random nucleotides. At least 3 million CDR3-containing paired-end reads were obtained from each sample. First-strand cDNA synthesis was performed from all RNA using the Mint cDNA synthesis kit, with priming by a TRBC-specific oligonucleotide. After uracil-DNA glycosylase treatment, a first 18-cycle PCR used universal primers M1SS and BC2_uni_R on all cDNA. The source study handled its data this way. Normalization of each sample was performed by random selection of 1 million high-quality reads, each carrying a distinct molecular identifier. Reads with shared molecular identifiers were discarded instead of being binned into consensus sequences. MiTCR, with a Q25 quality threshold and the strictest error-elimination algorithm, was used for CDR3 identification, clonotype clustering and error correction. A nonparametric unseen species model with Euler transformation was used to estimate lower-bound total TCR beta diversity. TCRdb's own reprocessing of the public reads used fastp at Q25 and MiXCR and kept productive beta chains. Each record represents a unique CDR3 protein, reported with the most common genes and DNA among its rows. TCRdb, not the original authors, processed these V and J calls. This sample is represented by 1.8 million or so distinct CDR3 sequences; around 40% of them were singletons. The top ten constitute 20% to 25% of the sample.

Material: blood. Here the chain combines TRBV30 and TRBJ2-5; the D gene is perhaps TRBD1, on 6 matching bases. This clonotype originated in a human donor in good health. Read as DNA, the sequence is TGTGCCTGGAGTAATAGGGGACACCTCCAAGAGACCCAGTACTTC. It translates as CAWSNRGHLQETQYF.